These T cell receptor beta chains were read from a single sample in a study of regulatory T cells in long-lasting Graves disease. Each CDR3 protein gets one entry after TCRdb re-called the multiplex PCR reads with MiXCR. The sample shows roughly 500,000 distinct CDR3 sequences, about 22% of them seen only once. The sample here was peripheral blood mononuclear cells (PBMCs), taken when the disease was refractory, from a patient treated with antithyroid drugs. The source of these receptors is a female donor with Graves disease. Each CDR3 is given with its conserved first and last residue. A D gene is named only where the DNA matches it firmly. Where a row states a size, it is once, few, many or the class of an expanded clone; other rows omit it.

cdr3_nt: TGTGCCAGCAGCACCGTGGGGTACGGGGGCTACACCTTC
cdr3_aa: CASSTVGYGGYTF
j_call: TRBJ1-2
cdr3_length: 13
d_call: -
clone_size: few
v_call: TRBV3-1

cdr3_nt: TGTGCCAGCAGCGTGGATAGCGGGGGCCAAGAGACCCAGTACTTC
cdr3_aa: CASSVDSGGQETQYF
j_call: TRBJ2-5
cdr3_length: 15
d_call: TRBD2
clone_size: many
v_call: TRBV9

cdr3_nt: TGTGCCAGCAGCCCACTTCAGGCGCTTGGGGCTTTCTTT
cdr3_aa: CASSPLQALGAFF
j_call: TRBJ1-1
cdr3_length: 13
d_call: -
clone_size: many
v_call: TRBV12-3/TRBV12-4

cdr3_nt: TGCGCCAGCAGCTATTCAGGGGGCACTCACACCGGGGAGCTGTTTTTT
cdr3_aa: CASSYSGGTHTGELFF
j_call: TRBJ2-2
cdr3_length: 16
d_call: TRBD1
clone_size: -
v_call: TRBV4-1

cdr3_nt: TGTGCCAGCAGCGTACGGCTGAATACGCAGTATTTT
cdr3_aa: CASSVRLNTQYF
j_call: TRBJ2-3
cdr3_length: 12
d_call: -
clone_size: -
v_call: TRBV7-2

cdr3_nt: TGTGCCAGCAGCCACGGACAGGGTCATGAAGCTTTCTTT
cdr3_aa: CASSHGQGHEAFF
j_call: TRBJ1-1
cdr3_length: 13
d_call: TRBD1
clone_size: -
v_call: TRBV5-6

cdr3_nt: TGTGCCAGCTCACCGTATGTGGGAAATACGCTAGCCAAAAACATTCAGTACTTC
cdr3_aa: CASSPYVGNTLAKNIQYF
j_call: TRBJ2-4
cdr3_length: 18
d_call: -
clone_size: -
v_call: TRBV18

cdr3_nt: TGTGCCAGCAGTTTCCGGGGGAAGAACACTGAAGCTTTCTTT
cdr3_aa: CASSFRGKNTEAFF
j_call: TRBJ1-1
cdr3_length: 14
d_call: -
clone_size: many
v_call: TRBV28

cdr3_nt: TGTGCCAGCAGCGATCCCGGGGTGTACGAGCAGTACTTC
cdr3_aa: CASSDPGVYEQYF
j_call: TRBJ2-7
cdr3_length: 13
d_call: -
clone_size: many
v_call: TRBV6-1

cdr3_nt: TGTGCCAGCAGGGGGACTAGCGGGACTGGGTACCAAGAGACCCAGTACTTC
cdr3_aa: CASRGTSGTGYQETQYF
j_call: TRBJ2-5
cdr3_length: 17
d_call: TRBD2
clone_size: many
v_call: TRBV28

cdr3_nt: TGTGCCTGGAGTGTACAGGGGGGGGAAGCTTTCTTT
cdr3_aa: CAWSVQGGEAFF
j_call: TRBJ1-1
cdr3_length: 12
d_call: TRBD1
clone_size: -
v_call: TRBV30

cdr3_nt: TGTGCCAGCAGGGGGACCCTAGGGAGCTACGAGCAGTACTTC
cdr3_aa: CASRGTLGSYEQYF
j_call: TRBJ2-7
cdr3_length: 14
d_call: -
clone_size: -
v_call: TRBV2

cdr3_nt: TGTGCCAGCAGCCTCCTGGACATTCAGTACTTC
cdr3_aa: CASSLLDIQYF
j_call: TRBJ2-4
cdr3_length: 11
d_call: -
clone_size: many
v_call: TRBV3-1

cdr3_nt: TGTGCCAGCAGTTTATTGGGTAATGGCTACACCTTC
cdr3_aa: CASSLLGNGYTF
j_call: TRBJ1-2
cdr3_length: 12
d_call: -
clone_size: few
v_call: TRBV28

cdr3_nt: TGTGCCAGCAGCTCAGGGGGTATTACTGAAGCTTTCTTT
cdr3_aa: CASSSGGITEAFF
j_call: TRBJ1-1
cdr3_length: 13
d_call: TRBD1
clone_size: many
v_call: TRBV28

cdr3_nt: TGTGCCAGCAGCCAACTGGACATAACTAGCTCCTACGAGCAGTACTTC
cdr3_aa: CASSQLDITSSYEQYF
j_call: TRBJ2-7
cdr3_length: 16
d_call: -
clone_size: many
v_call: TRBV2

cdr3_nt: TGTGCCAGCAGCGTAGGTCGGGAGAACACTGAAGCTTTCTTT
cdr3_aa: CASSVGRENTEAFF
j_call: TRBJ1-1
cdr3_length: 14
d_call: -
clone_size: -
v_call: TRBV9

cdr3_nt: TGTGCCAGCAGTTTATCGGCCTCGAACACCGGGGAGCTGTTTTTT
cdr3_aa: CASSLSASNTGELFF
j_call: TRBJ2-2
cdr3_length: 15
d_call: -
clone_size: many
v_call: TRBV28

cdr3_nt: TGTGCCAGCACCGGAGAGGACAGGGCAATGAACACTGAAGCTTTCTTT
cdr3_aa: CASTGEDRAMNTEAFF
j_call: TRBJ1-1
cdr3_length: 16
d_call: TRBD1
clone_size: many
v_call: TRBV2

cdr3_nt: TGCAGCGTCCTGACTAAGTCAGGAGGCTACACCTTC
cdr3_aa: CSVLTKSGGYTF
j_call: TRBJ1-2
cdr3_length: 12
d_call: -
clone_size: -
v_call: TRBV29-1

cdr3_nt: TGTGCCAGCAGTTCCCCCGTTAGGGGGGGCGAGCAGTACTTC
cdr3_aa: CASSSPVRGGEQYF
j_call: TRBJ2-7
cdr3_length: 14
d_call: -
clone_size: few
v_call: TRBV28

cdr3_nt: TGTGCCAGCAGTGGACTAGCGGGAGGCACCGGGGAGCTGTTTTTT
cdr3_aa: CASSGLAGGTGELFF
j_call: TRBJ2-2
cdr3_length: 15
d_call: TRBD2
clone_size: many
v_call: TRBV12-3/TRBV12-4

cdr3_nt: TGTGCCAGCAGTCCGCCGGTCTCATCGGGTGCTTTCTTT
cdr3_aa: CASSPPVSSGAFF
j_call: TRBJ1-1
cdr3_length: 13
d_call: -
clone_size: -
v_call: TRBV25-1

cdr3_nt: TGTGCCAGCAGCCAGGGACTAGCGGGAGGCGGGTCCGCGCAGTACTTC
cdr3_aa: CASSQGLAGGGSAQYF
j_call: TRBJ2-7
cdr3_length: 16
d_call: TRBD2
clone_size: -
v_call: TRBV3-1

cdr3_nt: TGTGCCAGCAGCCTCACACCGACAGACCTCCAAGAGACCCAGTACTTC
cdr3_aa: CASSLTPTDLQETQYF
j_call: TRBJ2-5
cdr3_length: 16
d_call: -
clone_size: many
v_call: TRBV6-2/TRBV6-3

cdr3_nt: TGTGCCAGCAGGGTCGGTGGAACCTACGAGCAGTACTTC
cdr3_aa: CASRVGGTYEQYF
j_call: TRBJ2-7
cdr3_length: 13
d_call: -
clone_size: many
v_call: TRBV6-1

cdr3_nt: TGTGCCAGCAGCTTAGCGCTAGAGACCCAGTACTTC
cdr3_aa: CASSLALETQYF
j_call: TRBJ2-5
cdr3_length: 12
d_call: -
clone_size: many
v_call: TRBV7-9

cdr3_nt: TGTGCCAGCTCCCCGGAGGCGGGGATTAATTCCTACGAGCAGTACTTC
cdr3_aa: CASSPEAGINSYEQYF
j_call: TRBJ2-7
cdr3_length: 16
d_call: -
clone_size: many
v_call: TRBV12-3/TRBV12-4

cdr3_nt: TGTGCCAGCAGTTTCGCGACAGGGAATCAGCCCCAGCATTTT
cdr3_aa: CASSFATGNQPQHF
j_call: TRBJ1-5
cdr3_length: 14
d_call: TRBD1
clone_size: many
v_call: TRBV28

cdr3_nt: TGTGCCAGCAGTTCACGCCGCCGGACAGGGGGTCACGAGGGGAACACTGAAGCTTTCTTT
cdr3_aa: CASSSRRRTGGHEGNTEAFF
j_call: TRBJ1-1
cdr3_length: 20
d_call: TRBD1
clone_size: many
v_call: TRBV12-3/TRBV12-4

cdr3_nt: TGTGCCAGCAGTTTGACCGATGCTGGCTACACCTTC
cdr3_aa: CASSLTDAGYTF
j_call: TRBJ1-2
cdr3_length: 12
d_call: -
clone_size: many
v_call: TRBV12-3/TRBV12-4

cdr3_nt: TGTGCCAGCAGCCAAACCTCGTTTCGAGGCAACGAGCAGTACTTC
cdr3_aa: CASSQTSFRGNEQYF
j_call: TRBJ2-7
cdr3_length: 15
d_call: -
clone_size: few
v_call: TRBV3-1

cdr3_nt: TGTGCCAGCAGTTTAGGAATGGGGAACACTGAAGCTTTCTTT
cdr3_aa: CASSLGMGNTEAFF
j_call: TRBJ1-1
cdr3_length: 14
d_call: -
clone_size: many
v_call: TRBV12-3/TRBV12-4

cdr3_nt: TGTGCCACCAGTGACCATAGCAATCAGCCCCAGCATTTT
cdr3_aa: CATSDHSNQPQHF
j_call: TRBJ1-5
cdr3_length: 13
d_call: -
clone_size: few
v_call: TRBV24-1

cdr3_nt: TGCAGCGTGGATCTAACAGGGTTCACTGAAGCTTTCTTT
cdr3_aa: CSVDLTGFTEAFF
j_call: TRBJ1-1
cdr3_length: 13
d_call: -
clone_size: few
v_call: TRBV29-1

cdr3_nt: TGTGCCAGCAGCCCGGTCCGGAGAAACACAGATACGCAGTATTTT
cdr3_aa: CASSPVRRNTDTQYF
j_call: TRBJ2-3
cdr3_length: 15
d_call: -
clone_size: -
v_call: TRBV5-8

cdr3_nt: TGTGTCAGCAGCTTAGTTAGGGAAAGGGAGACCCAGTACTTC
cdr3_aa: CVSSLVRERETQYF
j_call: TRBJ2-5
cdr3_length: 14
d_call: -
clone_size: -
v_call: TRBV7-9

cdr3_nt: TGTGCCAGCAGCCTCGGACAGACCCTTGACGTGGTAGCTTTCTTT
cdr3_aa: CASSLGQTLDVVAFF
j_call: TRBJ1-1
cdr3_length: 15
d_call: -
clone_size: many
v_call: TRBV7-9

cdr3_nt: TGTGCCAGTAGCCCCCAGGGACGGTCCTTGTATAGCAATCAGCCCCAGCATTTT
cdr3_aa: CASSPQGRSLYSNQPQHF
j_call: TRBJ1-5
cdr3_length: 18
d_call: -
clone_size: few
v_call: TRBV19

cdr3_nt: TGCGCCAGCAGCCAACAGGGAGGGAGAACCAAAGCTTTCTTT
cdr3_aa: CASSQQGGRTKAFF
j_call: TRBJ1-1
cdr3_length: 14
d_call: -
clone_size: few
v_call: TRBV4-1

cdr3_nt: TGTGCCAGCAGTGATCGGTTGGTAGGCGAAAAACTGTTTTTT
cdr3_aa: CASSDRLVGEKLFF
j_call: TRBJ1-4
cdr3_length: 14
d_call: -
clone_size: many
v_call: TRBV2

cdr3_nt: TGTGCCAGCTCACCCCCAGCGTACACTGAAGCTTTCTTT
cdr3_aa: CASSPPAYTEAFF
j_call: TRBJ1-1
cdr3_length: 13
d_call: -
clone_size: -
v_call: TRBV18

cdr3_nt: TGTGCCAGCAGCCCTCCCCAGCATTTT
cdr3_aa: CASSPPQHF
j_call: TRBJ1-5
cdr3_length: 9
d_call: -
clone_size: many
v_call: TRBV28

cdr3_nt: TGTGCCAGCAGCTTAATTGTAGCCGGACAGACCCTCTCCTTCGAGCAGTACTTC
cdr3_aa: CASSLIVAGQTLSFEQYF
j_call: TRBJ2-7
cdr3_length: 18
d_call: -
clone_size: -
v_call: TRBV11-2

cdr3_nt: TGTGCCAGCAGTTTCGCTGGGACACCCTATGGCTACACCTTC
cdr3_aa: CASSFAGTPYGYTF
j_call: TRBJ1-2
cdr3_length: 14
d_call: -
clone_size: many
v_call: TRBV6-5

cdr3_nt: TGTGCCAGCGGGACAGGGGGCGCAGGCGGCCACGAGCAGTACTTC
cdr3_aa: CASGTGGAGGHEQYF
j_call: TRBJ2-7
cdr3_length: 15
d_call: TRBD1
clone_size: many
v_call: TRBV28